This TCR beta chain was sequenced for a study of response to subunit inactivated influenza vaccine. Overall study results and limits: Few additional T cells are recruited per seasonal influenza vaccination, authors suggested.

TCRdb ran MiXCR on the RT-PCR reads and lists one entry per CDR3 protein. The profile shows some 640,000 distinct CDR3 sequences, about 14% of them singletons. V was clipped by 3 bases and J by 0 bases; unmatched bases: 3. The CDR3 is 17 amino acids. CDR1 KGHDR and CDR2 SFDVKD come from the germline V gene. On this clonotype itself: Its antigen is as yet unknown.

The chain joins TRBV24-1 to TRBJ2-2; 10 nucleotides line up with TRBD1. The receptor comes from a man in his fifties who received an inactivated influenza vaccine. The sample in question was PBMCs from blood, obtained 14 to 15 days before vaccination. The CDR3 loop reads CATSDPGTGANTGELFF. CDR3 sequence (DNA): TGTGCCACCAGTGATCCCGGGACAGGGGCGAACACCGGGGAGCTGTTTTTT.